This T cell receptor beta chain stems from a study of cytomegalovirus exposure and HLA in healthy donors listed by TCRdb under 2017. Context from the whole study: According to an earlier analysis of a few hundred of the donors, about 179 million T cells yielded 90 million to 130 million unique TCR beta sequences and around 280 Gb of sequence data. Approximately 310 gigabases of sequencing data and roughly 80 million unique TCR sequences made up an early release that covered 640 HLA-typed donors. Among the approximately 400 genotyped donors, 75% to 90% belonged to the genetic ancestry cluster associated with self-reported Caucasian donors. The study aimed to test whether signatures of past pathogen exposure could be identified by cataloging public T cell receptors. The T cell repertoires of some 670 subjects were profiled by immunosequencing and related to cytomegalovirus serostatus. Besides the first cohort of more than 650 subjects, a separate validation cohort made up of 95 to 150 different subjects was used. High-throughput TCR immunosequencing, statistical association of individual TCRs with disease status, and machine learning were combined to predict cytomegalovirus infection status. To study patterns of TCR occurrence, a later analysis re-analyzed previously published TCR beta repertoires from 666 donors and added high-resolution HLA genotyping. In the later analysis, no new phenotypic data were used to find candidate immune exposures; instead, reliance was placed on TCR beta sequences and their occurrence across donors. An earlier analysis of several hundred of the donors used high-throughput TCR beta sequencing to judge whether each TCR beta V gene segment behaved as functional or pseudogenic. Donor age, sex, ethnicity and CMV serostatus were collected together with the repertoire data. Genome-wide SNP genotypes for about 55% of the roughly 670 donors were used in a later genetic analysis, which treated that subset as a discovery cohort. Every repertoire in the discovery cohort had been generated on one and the same sequencing platform. Class I and class II HLA loci were covered by the typing at four-digit resolution. The number of donors typed differed by locus, with roughly 629-640 for A, B, C, DRB1 and DQB1, over 500 for DQA1, under 610 for DPA1, and around 450 for DPB1. Four to six DR-DQ haplotypes were handled as single units for association and clustering, since linkage in the cohort was strong. Among 300 to 450 genotyped donors of the cohort, an average of around 240,000 unique TCR beta nucleotide sequences were sequenced per donor, roughly 18% of them non-productive.

What the authors observed across the whole study: Seventeen rarely observed V segments, including chromosome 9 orphons, were excluded from the earlier analysis of approximately 500 of the donors because counts were too low. In a later analysis, HLA-associated TCR beta chains were found to be more clonally expanded and to have lower generation probabilities than equally common non-associated chains. A later analysis found that TCR association rates varied across HLA loci, with DRB1 alleles showing the most associated TCRs and HLA-C alleles the fewest. An association between a missense DCLRE1C variant and V-gene and J-gene trimming of TCR beta chains was found in a later genetic analysis and replicated in an independent cohort. Because the 87-base-pair reads could not distinguish some IMGT-functional V segments, including TRBV6-2 and TRBV6-3, those segments were excluded. The authors suggested that the approach could potentially be generalized to other disease states and immunological phenotypes. A further reported finding was that TCR beta sequences accurately predicted the HLA-A and HLA-B alleles for most subjects in the first cohort. A cluster of highly shared sequence variants was judged likely to represent a technical artifact of the sequencing pipeline. In an earlier analysis of roughly 500 of the donors, most TCR beta V segments appeared in productive rearrangements about 87% or about 30% of the time, broadly matching IMGT annotations. A later analysis reported that several top co-occurrence clusters appeared linked to parvovirus B19, influenza, CMV and Epstein-Barr virus. In both the original and validation cohorts, the classifier was reported to diagnose cytomegalovirus status with high specificity and sensitivity. Linkage disequilibrium might explain the correlated functional status among segregating V segments, but an unknown experimental factor could not be ruled out. A total of fewer than 200 TCR beta chains were listed by the study as associated with cytomegalovirus. Across donors, most TCR sequences were observed very rarely, whereas some public TCRs were present in many individuals. Sequencing depth was assumed to be roughly uniform across donors in the presence/absence analyses, though that assumption may not hold. HLA typing was unavailable for some donors at each locus, so association tests used only the typed subset. When HLA alleles, especially DR and DQ, strongly co-occurred, TCR associations were difficult to assign to individual alleles. In a later analysis, over 15,000 TCR beta sequences were associated with specific HLA alleles at a false discovery rate of 0.05. CMV serostatus was the only immune exposure information available for the cohort. A later genetic analysis reported fewer N-insertions in productive TCRs among donors in an Asian-associated ancestry cluster than the roughly 650-donor mean. The cohort was sequenced for TCR beta chains only, and without alpha or paired-chain data the features that could be detected were limited. A later analysis found that most CMV-associated TCR beta chains appeared HLA-restricted, with HLA associations seemingly driven largely by CMV exposure. Three of the identified cytomegalovirus-associated TCR beta chains were confirmed in vitro to be specific for cytomegalovirus antigens.

Regarding this clone: Its antigen is unknown. Qualities for individual bases were not recorded, and no much larger clone is one base off.

Via the germline V gene, CDR1 is SGHVS and CDR2 FQNEAQ. Reading from cysteine to phenylalanine, the CDR3 counts 18 amino acids. Just the 54-base CDR3 DNA is kept, in frame starting at base 1. V loses 4 bases of germline sequence and J loses 0 bases, and the interval between the two ends is 19 bases. The cohort comprised 666 healthy bone marrow donors. Cohort members were all nominally healthy when sampled, although unrecorded immune exposures were likely present. The donor tested CMV seronegative, placing the donor among the 352 seronegative members of the cohort. A peripheral blood sample was provided by each donor, and peripheral blood mononuclear cells were used for TCR beta sequencing. The Qiagen DNeasy Blood Extraction Kit was used to extract genomic DNA from the blood cell samples. Receptor libraries were prepared by the immunoSEQ multiplex PCR assay. For the multiplex PCR, a mixture combining 60 forward primers for TCR Vbeta segments and 13 reverse primers for TCR Jbeta segments was used. The CDR3 region of rearranged TCR beta genes was amplified from genomic DNA with a multiplex PCR assay. The Illumina HiSeq System was used to sequence the amplified TCR beta libraries as 87-base-pair reads. In the source study's methods: In a later analysis, 77 million or so unique TCR beta chains were counted across the approximately 640 repertoires, and about 9.9 million of these chains were shared by at least two donors. To remove PCR and sequencing errors, raw reads were error-corrected and collapsed into unique sequences using a nearest-neighbor algorithm that merged closely related sequences. To assign V, D and J gene segments, CDR3 sequences were aligned to IMGT reference sequences. For a sequence to be retained, a match of at least six nucleotides was required to both a V gene segment and a J gene segment. A rearrangement counted as productive if the CDR3 had no stop codons and remained in frame with V and J, and every other rearrangement counted as non-productive. Following IMGT convention, CDR3 was defined as the stretch from the second conserved V-encoded cysteine up to the conserved J-encoded phenylalanine. The earlier analysis of some 550 of the donors excluded any sequence lacking an unambiguous match to a single V gene segment. An earlier analysis of 587 of the donors classified V segments as functional when productive rearrangements were above 56.7% and as segregating when the standard deviation between donors was above 5%. A statistical classification framework was developed to diagnose cytomegalovirus status using the catalog of TCR beta chain sequences. In a later analysis, V and J genes were assigned by comparing TCR nucleotide sequences against IMGT/GENE-DB human TR gene sequences. Using the TCRdist pipeline, a later analysis assigned CDR3 sequences along with most-parsimonious VDJ recombination scenarios. In a later analysis, each TCR beta chain was defined by its CDR3 amino acid sequence together with its V-gene family, and reads without a unique V-gene family were excluded. In a later analysis, nearly 600 highly shared, low-generation-probability nucleotide sequences were removed to address suspected cross-contamination and a sequencing artifact. For each public chain, a later analysis derived a clonal expansion index from normalized ranks of inferred template counts within each repertoire. In a later analysis, generation probabilities were computed using a VDJ recombination model fitted to out-of-frame rearrangements, and the results were checked against IGoR. In a later analysis, hypergeometric tests were used to score TCR-TCR, TCR-HLA and TCR-CMV co-occurrence, with a repertoire-size bias correction applied to TCR pairs. A later analysis estimated false discovery rates by permuting HLA or CMV assignments 20 times. In a later analysis, co-occurring TCRs were grouped with DBSCAN, and TCRdist sequence similarity was added when clustering was performed within HLA-allele-positive subsets. For co-occurrence clustering, repertoires with fewer than 30,000 or more than 120,000 public chains were excluded, along with roughly 5 repertoires with anomalous nucleotide sharing. TCRdb retrieved this table from immuneACCESS and kept in-frame rearrangements only. Not all clones are present; in checked studies, unresolved V genes account for under half, and no reason is known for the remainder. That table is the source of V, J and clone size, and D and trimming were worked out from the DNA. For this sample there are 100,000 to 120,000 clones; approximately 80% appear just once. The ten largest clonotypes hold about 5.7% of the sample.

Sequencing input: PBMCs. Recombination connected TRBV7-8 to TRBJ1-3; too little of a D gene remains to name it. This receptor was taken from a male donor in good health and CMV-seronegative. The CDR3 region has the sequence CASSSLRSRDPSGNTIYF. The nucleotide sequence is TGTGCCAGCAGCTCCCTCCGGTCGCGCGATCCCTCTGGAAACACCATATATTTT.